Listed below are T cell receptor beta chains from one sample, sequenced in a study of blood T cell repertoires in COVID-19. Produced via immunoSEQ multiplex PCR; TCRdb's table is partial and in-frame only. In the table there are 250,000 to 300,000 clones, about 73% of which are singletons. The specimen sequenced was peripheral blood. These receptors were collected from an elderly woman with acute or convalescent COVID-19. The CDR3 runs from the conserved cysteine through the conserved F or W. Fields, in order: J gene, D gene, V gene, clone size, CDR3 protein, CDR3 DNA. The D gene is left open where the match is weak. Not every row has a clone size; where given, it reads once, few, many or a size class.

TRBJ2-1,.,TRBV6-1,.,CASSELTVYNEQFF,TGTGCCAGCAGTGAATTAACGGTCTACAATGAGCAGTTCTTC
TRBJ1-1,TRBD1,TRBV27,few,CASSLSPTGVYTEAFF,TGTGCCAGCAGTTTATCCCCGACAGGGGTTTACACTGAAGCTTTCTTT
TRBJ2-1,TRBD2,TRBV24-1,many,CATSDSRAGGFNEQFF,TGTGCCACCAGTGATTCGCGCGCGGGAGGTTTTAATGAGCAGTTCTTC
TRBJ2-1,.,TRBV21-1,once,CASSKVRPLAPNEQFF,TGTGCCAGCAGCAAAGTTCGTCCACTAGCCCCCAATGAGCAGTTCTTC
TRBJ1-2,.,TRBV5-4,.,CASSLAIEGLGTF,TGTGCCAGCAGCTTGGCTATCGAGGGATTAGGCACCTTC
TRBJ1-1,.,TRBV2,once,CASSVGPGLNTEAFF,TGTGCCAGCAGTGTGGGGCCAGGGCTGAACACTGAAGCTTTCTTT
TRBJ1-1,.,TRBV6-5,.,CASSYKGTEAFF,TGTGCCAGCAGTTATAAGGGGACTGAAGCTTTCTTT
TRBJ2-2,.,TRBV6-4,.,CASTKEANTGELFF,TGTGCCAGCACGAAAGAGGCGAACACCGGGGAGCTGTTTTTT
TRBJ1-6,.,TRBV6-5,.,CASSYSGQSSPLHF,TGTGCCAGCAGTTACTCCGGACAGTCATCACCCCTCCACTTT
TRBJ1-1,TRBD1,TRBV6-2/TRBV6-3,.,CASSQGTAAFF,TGTGCCAGCAGCCAAGGGACAGCAGCTTTCTTT
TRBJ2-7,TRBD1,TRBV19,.,CASSAQGQGAIGYEQYF,TGTGCCAGTAGTGCACAAGGACAGGGGGCGATTGGTTACGAGCAGTACTTC
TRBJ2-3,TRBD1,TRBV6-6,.,CASSPGGAGTDTQYF,TGTGCCAGCAGTCCAGGGGGCGCGGGCACAGATACGCAGTATTTT
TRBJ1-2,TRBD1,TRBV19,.,CASRARTGNGYTF,TGTGCCAGTAGGGCCAGGACAGGTAACGGCTACACCTTC
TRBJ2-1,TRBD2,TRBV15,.,CATSTPGASGYSSYNEQFF,TGTGCCACCAGCACCCCCGGGGCTAGCGGATACAGCTCCTACAATGAGCAGTTCTTC
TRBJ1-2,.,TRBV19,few,CASSIVSEYGYTF,TGTGCCAGTAGTATTGTCAGCGAGTATGGCTACACCTTC